A single TCR beta chain is shown here with its context. One entry per CDR3 protein results from TCRdb running MiXCR on the RACE reads. This sample has under 95,000 distinct CDR3 sequences, with about 9% found just once. The sample comes from a study of human T cells and chemical hapten exposure. Noted time point: pre-sensitization, week 0. Noted treatment: therapeutic diphenylcyclopropenone sensitization with weekly scalp DPC. Blood was drawn before each patch test was applied. Alopecia patients between 18 and 70 years old and suitable for DPC were used as donors. This TCR derives from a man between 40 and 49 years old with alopecia areata. Some clones in this sample may be carry-over from other donors' samples. This material consisted of whole blood, taken in connection with sensitization to the hapten diphenylcyclopropenone (DPC).

The CDR3: CASNTEWVLSGNTIYF. DNA for the CDR3: TGTGCCAGCAATACCGAGTGGGTTCTCTCTGGAAACACCATATATTTT. The chain couples TRBV6-2 or TRBV6-3 to TRBJ1-3, with D unresolved. Trimming removed 7 bases at V and 0 bases at J, with 16 bases between. This CDR3 comprises 16 residues. Per germline, CDR1 MNHEY and CDR2 SVGEGT.